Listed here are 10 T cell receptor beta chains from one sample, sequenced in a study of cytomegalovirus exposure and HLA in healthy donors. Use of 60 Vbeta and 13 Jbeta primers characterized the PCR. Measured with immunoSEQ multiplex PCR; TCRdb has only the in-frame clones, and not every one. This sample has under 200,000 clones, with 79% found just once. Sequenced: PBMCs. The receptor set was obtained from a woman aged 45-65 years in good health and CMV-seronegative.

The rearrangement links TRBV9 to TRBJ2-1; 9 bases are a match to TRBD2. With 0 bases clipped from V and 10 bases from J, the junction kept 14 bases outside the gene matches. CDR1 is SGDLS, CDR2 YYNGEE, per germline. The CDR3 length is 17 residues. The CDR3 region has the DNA TGTGCCAGCAGCGTAGTCCCGGAGGGACTAGCATCCGCGGAGCAGTTCTTC. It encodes CASSVVPEGLASAEQFF.

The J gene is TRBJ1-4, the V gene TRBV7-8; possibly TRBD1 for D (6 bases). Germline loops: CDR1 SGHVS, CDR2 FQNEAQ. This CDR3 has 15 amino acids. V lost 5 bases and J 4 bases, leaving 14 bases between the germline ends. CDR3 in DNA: TGTGCCAGCAGCCTAGGGGGGCGGCTTAATGAAAAACTGTTTTTT. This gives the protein CASSLGGRLNEKLFF.

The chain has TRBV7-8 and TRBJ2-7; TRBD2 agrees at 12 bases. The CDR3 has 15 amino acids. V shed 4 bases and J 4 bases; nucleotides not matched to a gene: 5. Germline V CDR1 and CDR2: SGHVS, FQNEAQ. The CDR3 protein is CASSSRTSGKYEQYF. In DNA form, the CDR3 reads TGTGCCAGCAGCTCGAGGACTAGCGGGAAGTACGAGCAGTACTTC.

Here the CDR3 reads CASSLRSGSQPQHF. CDR3 nucleotide sequence: TGTGCCAGCAGTTTACGATCGGGATCTCAGCCCCAGCATTTT. This chain links TRBV27 with TRBJ1-5, with D hard to call. This CDR3 is built from 14 residues. Trimming shortened V by 2 bases and J by 6 bases, and 11 bases separated the two germline ends. Germline V CDR1 and CDR2: MNHEY, SMNVEV (reference sequence).

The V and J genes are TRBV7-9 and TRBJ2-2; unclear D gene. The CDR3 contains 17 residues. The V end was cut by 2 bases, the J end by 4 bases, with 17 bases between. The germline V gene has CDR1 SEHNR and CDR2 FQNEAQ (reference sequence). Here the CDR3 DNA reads TGTGCCAGCAGCTTACTAGGTTCTGGCCAGAGCACCGGGGAGCTGTTTTTT. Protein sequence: CASSLLGSGQSTGELFF.

The DNA of the CDR3 is TGTGCCAGTCAGGACAGCTATAATTCACCCCTCCACTTT. Its translation is CASQDSYNSPLHF. This chain links TRBV19 with TRBJ1-6, with D possibly being TRBD1 (6 bases). Germline V CDR1 and CDR2: LNHDA, SQIVND (reference sequence). The CDR3 loop spans 13 amino acids. The ends were cut back, 8 bases at V and 3 bases at J, with 8 bases in the middle.

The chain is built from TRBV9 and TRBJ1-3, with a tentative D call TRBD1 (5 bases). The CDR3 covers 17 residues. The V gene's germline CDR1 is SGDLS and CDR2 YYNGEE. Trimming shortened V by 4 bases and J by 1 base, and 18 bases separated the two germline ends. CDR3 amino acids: CASSTLDGGASGNTIYF. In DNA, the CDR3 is TGTGCCAGCAGCACATTGGACGGCGGGGCGTCTGGAAACACCATATATTTT.

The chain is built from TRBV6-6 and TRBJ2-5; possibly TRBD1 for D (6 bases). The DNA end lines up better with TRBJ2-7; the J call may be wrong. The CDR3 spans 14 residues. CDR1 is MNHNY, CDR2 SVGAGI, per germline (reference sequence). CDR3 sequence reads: CASSYSGTSYEQYF. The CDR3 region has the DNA TGTGCCAGCAGTTACTCCGGGACAAGCTACGAGCAGTACTTC.

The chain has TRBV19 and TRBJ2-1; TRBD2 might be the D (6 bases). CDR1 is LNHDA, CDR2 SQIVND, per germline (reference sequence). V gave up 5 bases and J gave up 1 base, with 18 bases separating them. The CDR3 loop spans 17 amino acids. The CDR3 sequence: CASSLRMGGKSYNEQFF. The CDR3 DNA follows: TGTGCCAGTAGTCTACGGATGGGGGGAAAGTCCTACAATGAGCAGTTCTTC.

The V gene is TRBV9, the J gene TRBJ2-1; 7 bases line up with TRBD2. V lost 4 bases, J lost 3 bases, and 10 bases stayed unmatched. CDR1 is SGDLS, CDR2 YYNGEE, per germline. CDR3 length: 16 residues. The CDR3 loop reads CASSNISGSSYNEQFF. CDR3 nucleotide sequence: TGTGCCAGCAGCAACATTAGCGGGTCTAGCTACAATGAGCAGTTCTTC. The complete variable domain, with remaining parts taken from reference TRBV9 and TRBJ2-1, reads DSGVTQTPKHLITATGQRVTLRCSPRSGDLSVYWYQQSLDQGLQFLIQYYNGEERAKGNILERFSAQQFPDLHSELNLSSLELGDSALYFCASSNISGSSYNEQFFGPGTRLTVL.